The 8 T cell receptor beta chains presented below share a single source sample, sequenced in a study of response to subunit inactivated influenza vaccine. Using its own MiXCR run on the RT-PCR reads, TCRdb lists one record per CDR3 protein. The sample lists hundreds of thousands of distinct CDR3 sequences; 20% to 25% were seen once. The sample was PBMCs from blood, taken approximately 22 months after vaccination. These receptors were taken from a man aged 50 to 69 who received an inactivated influenza vaccine.

The rearrangement uses TRBV7-9 and TRBJ1-6; D is perhaps TRBD1 (6 bases). Looked up from germline, CDR1 is SEHNR and CDR2 is FQNEAQ (reference sequence). This CDR3 is 15 amino acids long. The ends were cut back, 5 bases at V and 8 bases at J, with 16 bases in the middle. The CDR3 loop is CASSELSGAYSPLHF. CDR3 nucleotides: TGTGCCAGCAGCGAGCTATCAGGGGCCTATTCACCCCTCCACTTT.

This clonotype has just a few counts. The chain employs TRBV6-5 and TRBJ1-2, with D uncertain. V lost 3 bases to trimming and J lost 5 bases, with 10 bases between them. This CDR3 spans 13 amino acids. Germline CDR1 reads MNHEY; CDR2 reads SVGAGI. Written as DNA, the CDR3 is TGTGCCAGCAGTTATAAGGAAACATATGGCTACACCTTC. It codes for CASSYKETYGYTF.

The chain joins TRBV6-1 to TRBJ2-7; D call uncertain. Trimming left V 6 bases short and J 1 base short, with 13 bases between. CDR1 is MNHNS and CDR2 is SASEGT in the germline V gene. The CDR3 length is 14 residues. CDR3 amino acids: CASSLLKGSYEQYF. The CDR3 bases are TGTGCCAGCAGCCTCCTTAAGGGATCCTACGAGCAGTACTTC.

There are many counts of this clonotype. V and J are TRBV12-3 or TRBV12-4 and TRBJ1-2, with TRBD1 identical over 10 bases. After removal of 4 bases from V and 7 bases from J, the junction contained 3 bases not matched to a gene. The CDR3 contains 13 residues. The CDR3 DNA is TGTGCCAGCAGTTCGACAGGGGGCAGTGGCTACACCTTC. Amino acids: CASSSTGGSGYTF.

The CDR3 sequence is CASTTLGEQYF. The CDR3 DNA is TGTGCCAGCACCACCCTTGGGGAGCAGTACTTC. The chain uses TRBV12-3 or TRBV12-4 and TRBJ2-7, with D hard to call. The CDR3 length is 11 residues. V dropped 7 bases and J dropped 7 bases, with 11 bases sitting between them.

This clonotype was counted a few times. V and J are TRBV9 and TRBJ1-6; weak D call: TRBD1 (6 bases). V was shortened by 1 base and J by 9 bases, with 11 bases between the two germline ends. The CDR3 consists of 14 residues. Germline-derived CDR1 and CDR2 are SGDLS and YYNGEE. Written as DNA, the CDR3 is TGTGCCAGCAGCGTATCCAGGGGAGGTTCACCCCTCCACTTT. Translated, it gives CASSVSRGGSPLHF.

DNA of the CDR3: TGTGCCAGCAGTCGAACAGGGGGCCGAGAGCAGTTCTTC. This gives the protein CASSRTGGREQFF. The chain has TRBV27 and TRBJ2-1, with 9 bases identical to TRBD1. V was clipped by 5 bases and J by 10 bases; unmatched bases: 6. From germline, CDR1 is MNHEY and CDR2 SMNVEV (reference sequence). The CDR3 is made up of 13 amino acids.

This clonotype was picked up many times. The V and J genes are TRBV5-1 and TRBJ1-2, with 8 bases lining up with TRBD1. With 2 bases clipped from V and 7 bases from J, the junction kept 7 bases outside the gene matches. This CDR3 has 14 residues. The V gene's germline CDR1 is SGHRS and CDR2 YFSETQ. CDR3 protein: CASSFGQGVSGYTF. CDR3 nucleotides: TGCGCCAGCAGCTTCGGACAGGGAGTGTCTGGCTACACCTTC.